A single sample is the source of the 9 T cell receptor beta chains below, sequenced in a study of blood T cell repertoires in COVID-19 (TCRdb year 2020). The library came from the immunoSEQ multiplex PCR assay. TCRdb's version of the immuneACCESS table is confined to in-frame rearrangements and falls short of the full clone set. An unresolved V gene accounts for under half of the shortfall where checked; the remainder is of unknown origin. This sample is represented by around 200,000 clones; around 90% of them were singletons. Of the sample, roughly 6.7% falls within the top ten clones. The sequencing input was peripheral blood. Receptors were obtained from a man aged 40-50 years with acute or convalescent COVID-19.

The chain joins TRBV10-1 to TRBJ1-1, with D unclear. The CDR3 consists of 12 residues. Germline-derived CDR1 and CDR2 are WNHNN and SYGVQD (reference sequence). Trimming shortened V by 0 bases and J by 11 bases, and 10 bases separated the two germline ends. The CDR3 nucleotides are TGCGCCAGCAGTGAGTCGTCGAGGTCGGCTTTCTTT. Protein: CASSESSRSAFF.

The chain joins TRBV6-4 to TRBJ1-1; unclear D gene. Germline V gives CDR1 MRHNA, CDR2 SNTAGT. The germline V and J ends were trimmed by 2 bases and 7 bases, with 8 bases remaining between them. The CDR3 length is 12 residues. The CDR3 sequence: CASSDRSGEAFF. DNA of the CDR3: TGTGCCAGCAGTGACAGGAGCGGTGAAGCTTTCTTT.

CDR3 sequence reads: CASSASTRLAIASTDTQYF. Written as DNA, the CDR3 is TGTGCCAGCAGTGCCTCCACTCGACTAGCTATAGCAAGCACAGATACGCAGTATTTT. The V and J genes are TRBV6-1 and TRBJ2-3, with 7 bases fitting TRBD2. Germline V gene lookup returns CDR1 MNHNS and CDR2 SASEGT. CDR3 size: 19 residues. V was pared by 4 bases and J by 0 bases, with 16 bases of the junction left unmatched.

J is TRBJ1-1 and V is TRBV5-4, with D maybe TRBD1 (5 bases). Germline CDR1 SGHNT, CDR2 YYREEE (reference sequence). V was trimmed by 4 bases and J by 3 bases, leaving 13 bases between them. The CDR3 runs to 14 residues. CDR3 DNA sequence: TGTGCCAGCAGCCGAAACGGGGGTCACACTGAAGCTTTCTTT. It translates to CASSRNGGHTEAFF. Full variable domain (outside the CDR3, taken from reference TRBV5-4 and TRBJ1-1): ETGVTQSPTHLIKTRGQQVTLRCSSQSGHNTVSWYQQALGQGPQFIFQYYREEENGRGNFPPRFSGLQFPNYSSELNVNALELDDSALYLCASSRNGGHTEAFFGQGTRLTVV.

This clone appeared a single time. The V and J genes are TRBV13 and TRBJ2-2, with 10 bases matching TRBD2. The V gene end was trimmed by 4 bases and the J gene end by 3 bases; junction bases not matched to a gene: 5. The CDR3 is made up of 16 amino acids. Germline-derived CDR1 and CDR2 are PRHDT and FYEKMQ (reference sequence). In nucleotides, the CDR3 is TGTGCCAGCAGCTCCCCTAGCGGGGGCTACACCGGGGAGCTGTTTTTT. Amino acid sequence: CASSSPSGGYTGELFF.

The chain carries TRBV12-5 and TRBJ1-1, with D uncertain. This CDR3 comprises 14 residues. The V and J ends lost 0 bases and 6 bases respectively, with 11 bases between them. The germline V gene has CDR1 LGHNT and CDR2 FRNRAP. The DNA of the CDR3 is TGTGCTAGTGGTTTGGTACCTCAGGTAGCTGAAGCTTTCTTT. Protein product: CASGLVPQVAEAFF.

On this clone itself: One junction end does not reproduce the germline sequence, and a read error may be involved. V is TRBV5-1 and J is TRBJ1-2, with a possible D match to TRBD1 (6 bases). The length of the CDR3 is 15 residues. Germline V gene sequence: CDR1 SGHRS, CDR2 YFSETQ. Here the CDR3 DNA reads TGCGCCAACAGCTTGGTAGCAGGGGCGGAGAGTGGCTACACCTTC. This sequence encodes CANSLVAGAESGYTF. The whole variable domain, filled in from reference TRBV5-1 and TRBJ1-2, reads KAGVTQTPRYLIKTRGQQVTLSCSPISGHRSVSWYQQTPGQGLQFLFEYFSETQRNKGNFPGRFSGRQFSNSRSEMNVSTLELGDSALYLCANSLVAGAESGYTFGSGTRLTVV.

The chain combines TRBV10-2 with TRBJ1-4, with TRBD1 as a possible D gene (6 bases). Per the germline V gene, CDR1 is WSHSY and CDR2 is SAAADI. V was trimmed by 3 bases and J by 5 bases, leaving 10 bases between them. This CDR3 comprises 14 residues. DNA of the CDR3: TGCGCCAGCAGTGAAGGGGGAATGAATGAAAAACTGTTTTTT. Its protein product is CASSEGGMNEKLFF.

This sequence joins TRBV7-9 and TRBJ2-7, with D perhaps TRBD1 (6 bases). V lost 5 bases and J 5 bases, leaving 16 bases between the germline ends. The CDR3 is made up of 14 amino acids. Germline loops: CDR1 SEHNR, CDR2 FQNEAQ (reference sequence). CDR3 protein: CASSARQGFDEQYF. The DNA for the CDR3 is TGTGCCAGCAGCGCCCGGCAGGGGTTCGACGAGCAGTACTTC.